This TCR beta chain was sequenced for a study of blood T cell repertoires in COVID-19. About the research overall: The United States, Italy and Spain supplied acute and convalescent COVID-19 samples.

This table comes from immunoSEQ multiplex PCR, and its TCRdb copy is limited to in-frame clones, with some not included. The repertoire includes 30,000 to 45,000 clones, more than 70% of them detected once, and around 11% sits in the top ten. V was pared by 4 bases and J by 0 bases, with 6 bases between. The CDR3 totals 13 residues. Germline CDR1 and CDR2: SGHTA and FQGTGA. This clonotype originated in a man aged 55 to 69 with active COVID-19. V is TRBV7-3 and J is TRBJ2-5; possibly TRBD1 for D (6 bases). Sample: peripheral blood. The DNA for the CDR3 is TGTGCCAGCAGCTGGACAGACCAAGAGACCCAGTACTTC. Translating it yields CASSWTDQETQYF.